This T cell receptor (beta chain) was sequenced in a study of regulatory T cells in long-lasting Graves disease. Time point meaning: newly diagnosed GD, antithyroid drugs for less than 3 months. PBMC-derived RNA was used for the TCR library. The CDR3 has 15 residues. Germline V CDR1 and CDR2: LGHDT, YNNKEL (reference sequence). J gave up 0 bases and V 4 bases, and 4 bases lay outside the gene matches. This clonotype was picked up many times. Sequencing libraries for TCR beta were prepared with iRepertoire HTBI primers and Arm-PCR of CDR3 regions. TCRdb processed the multiplex PCR reads anew with MiXCR; each CDR3 protein has one entry. Here the sample spans some 200,000 distinct CDR3 sequences, roughly 19% being singletons. The same specimen was also included in a second study, on T cells in Graves' hyperthyroidism and ophthalmopathy.

The clonotype comes from a woman aged 30 to 39 with Graves disease. This material consisted of peripheral blood mononuclear cells (PBMCs), taken at new diagnosis, from a patient treated with antithyroid drugs. The chain has TRBV3-1 and TRBJ1-1; TRBD1 matches at 8 bases. Written as DNA, the CDR3 is TGTGCCAGCAGCCCCCGGGACAGGCTGAACACTGAAGCTTTCTTT. Encoded protein: CASSPRDRLNTEAFF.